Sequencing of this TCR beta chain was carried out in a study of CD8+CD57+ T cells in acquired aplastic anemia. Study-wide context: The DNA of sorted CD4+ and CD8+ cells averaged roughly 3.2 ug.

Overall study findings and caveats: Some 30 shared CD8+ CDR3s appeared highly expressed within patients' immunodominant clones. CD8+ Simpson's diversity showed no significant patient-control difference.

As regards this clonotype: The antigen remains undetermined.

In germline, CDR1 is LNHDA, CDR2 SQIVND (reference sequence). V was pared by 9 bases and J by 7 bases, with 15 bases of the junction left unmatched. This CDR3 region has 17 residues. Genomic DNA served as template for TCR beta VDJ and CDR3 profiling. Each CDR3 protein gets one entry after TCRdb re-called the reads with MiXCR. The sample shows 260,000 or so distinct CDR3 sequences, around 82% of them seen only once. Sequencing involved patients with CD8+CD57+ cell expansion previously shown by flow cytometry. The cohort consisted entirely of patients having severe acquired aplastic anemia. The origin of this receptor is a human donor with aplastic anemia. The rearrangement links TRBV19 to TRBJ2-2, with TRBD1 matching 12 bases. Sequenced input: sorted CD4+, CD8+, or CD8+CD57+ T cells (not recorded which) from PBMCs. In nucleotides, the CDR3 is TGTGCCAGCGGGACAGGGGGCTGGGGGGACCGCGACGGGGAGCTGTTTTTT. Translation: CASGTGGWGDRDGELFF.